Shown below are 24 T cell receptor beta chains from a single sample sequenced in a study of T cells in Graves' hyperthyroidism and ophthalmopathy. RNA transcripts served as the template for amplifying TCR beta CDR3 regions. Initially, a first-round RT-PCR of the TCR CDR3 employed the HTBI primer set. TCRdb analysed the multiplex PCR reads with MiXCR anew, one entry per CDR3 protein. This sample has 330,000 or so distinct CDR3 sequences, with roughly 18% found just once. The sequenced sample consisted of blood. These TCRs come from a woman aged 40 to 50 with Graves' ophthalmopathy.

This clonotype was seen repeatedly, ten times or more. The rearrangement uses TRBV4-2 and TRBJ2-7; 7 bases line up with TRBD1. The CDR3 totals 15 residues. Looked up from germline, CDR1 is LGHNA and CDR2 is YNFKEQ. V shed 0 bases and J 5 bases; nucleotides not matched to a gene: 7. In DNA form, the CDR3 reads TGTGCCAGCAGCCAAGATCACAGGGGTATGGACGAGCAGTACTTC. This gives the protein CASSQDHRGMDEQYF.

This clonotype showed up many times. V and J are TRBV4-3 and TRBJ1-2; no reliable D call. The CDR3 is 17 amino acids. V gave up 0 bases and J gave up 0 bases, with 14 bases separating them. Germline values: CDR1 LGHNA, CDR2 YSLEER. As DNA, the CDR3 is TGCGCCAGCAGCCAAGATGAATTCCAGAGCTCTAACTATGGCTACACCTTC. Its translation: CASSQDEFQSSNYGYTF.

This clonotype has ten or more counts. In nucleotides, the CDR3 is TGTGCCAGCGAGGTGGTCGGACAGTCGGGGGCTTTCTTT. Translating it yields CASEVVGQSGAFF. V is TRBV12-3 or TRBV12-4 and J is TRBJ1-1; a weak D match, TRBD1 (6 bases). The CDR3 runs to 13 residues. V was trimmed by 8 bases and J by 11 bases, leaving 21 bases between them.

This clonotype was counted a few times. The chain joins TRBV5-4 to TRBJ1-2; D gene uncertain. Germline V gene lookup returns CDR1 SGHNT and CDR2 YYREEE (reference sequence). The CDR3 sequence is 13 residues long. Trimming took off 5 bases at V and 12 bases at J, with 20 bases between the two ends. The DNA for the CDR3 is TGTGCCAGCAGACTCGACCCAAGCAGCGGCCACACCTTC. This sequence encodes CASRLDPSSGHTF. The complete variable domain, with remaining parts taken from reference TRBV5-4 and TRBJ1-2, reads ETGVTQSPTHLIKTRGQQVTLRCSSQSGHNTVSWYQQALGQGPQFIFQYYREEENGRGNFPPRFSGLQFPNYSSELNVNALELDDSALYLCASRLDPSSGHTFGSGTRLTVV.

This clonotype showed up many times. The chain is built from TRBV6-2 or TRBV6-3 and TRBJ2-7; 8 nucleotides align to TRBD2. The germline V gene has CDR1 MNHEY and CDR2 SVGEGT. This CDR3 region has 15 residues. V lost 7 bases and J lost 3; bases outside the gene matches: 11. CDR3 in DNA: TGTGCCAGCACCTTGGATTACCGGGGGGGCTACGAGCAGTACTTC. Translation: CASTLDYRGGYEQYF.

This clonotype came up many times. The chain is built from TRBV6-5 and TRBJ1-1; TRBD1 matches at 8 bases. The CDR3 has 12 amino acids. Germline lookup yields CDR1 MNHEY and CDR2 SVGAGI. J was trimmed by 8 bases and V by 10 bases; bases with no gene match: 9. The CDR3, as DNA: TGTGCCACCAAAAGGACAGGGAGGGAAGCTTTCTTT. Protein product: CATKRTGREAFF.

This clonotype has a count of ten or more. The chain recombines TRBV20-1 with TRBJ1-5, with D perhaps TRBD1 (5 bases). The CDR3 is made up of 15 amino acids. In germline, CDR1 is DFQATT, CDR2 SNEGSKA (reference sequence). V was pared by 0 bases and J by 4 bases, with 13 bases between. The CDR3 sequence is CSARDIQGRNQPQHF. In DNA form, the CDR3 reads TGCAGTGCTAGAGATATCCAGGGAAGGAATCAGCCCCAGCATTTT.

In its sample, this clonotype was seen once. The rearrangement uses TRBV18 and TRBJ1-1; D is possibly TRBD1 (6 bases). Germline CDR1 is KGHSH and CDR2 is LQKENI. V was shortened by 6 bases and J by 7 bases, with 15 bases between the two germline ends. This CDR3 contains 13 residues. This CDR3 is CASSLKQGREAFF. DNA for the CDR3: TGTGCCAGCTCCCTCAAACAGGGACGTGAAGCTTTCTTT. Complete variable domain (other parts from reference TRBV18 and TRBJ1-1): NAGVMQNPRHLVRRRGQEARLRCSPMKGHSHVYWYRQLPEEGLKFMVYLQKENIIDESGMPKERFSAEFPKEGPSILRIQQVVRGDSAAYFCASSLKQGREAFFGQGTRLTVV.

The rearrangement joins TRBV6-2 or TRBV6-3 to TRBJ2-7; weak D call: TRBD2 (5 bases). CDR3 length equals 16 residues. Per germline, CDR1 MNHEY and CDR2 SVGEGT. The V end lost 3 bases, the J end lost 2 bases, and 17 bases lay between the germline ends. The CDR3 here is CASSYSTRGIPYEQYF. CDR3 sequence (DNA): TGTGCCAGCAGTTATTCCACTAGAGGCATCCCCTACGAGCAGTACTTC.

There are many counts of this clonotype. V is TRBV11-2 and J is TRBJ2-2; D may be TRBD2 (5 bases). The CDR3 has 16 amino acids. V gave up 5 bases and J gave up 1 base, with 14 bases separating them. The V gene's germline CDR1 is SGHAT and CDR2 FQNNGV. The chain's CDR3 is CASSPERAENTGELFF. Written as DNA, the CDR3 is TGTGCCAGCAGCCCCGAGCGAGCGGAGAACACCGGGGAGCTGTTTTTT.

There are many counts of this clonotype. This chain joins TRBV28 and TRBJ1-1; 11 bases agree with TRBD1. The CDR3 runs to 14 residues. CDR1 is MDHEN, CDR2 SYDVKM, per germline. With 7 bases clipped from V and 7 bases from J, the junction kept 8 bases outside the gene matches. CDR3 residues: CASKTGTGGDEAFF. CDR3 bases: TGTGCCAGCAAAACCGGGACAGGGGGTGATGAAGCTTTCTTT.

This clonotype was detected ten times or more. V usage is TRBV29-1 and J usage is TRBJ1-2; a possible D gene is TRBD1 (6 bases). Trimming cost V 7 bases and J 1 base, with 28 bases left between them. Germline CDR1 SQVTM, CDR2 ANQGSEA. The CDR3 is 18 amino acids. CDR3 bases: TGCAGCGGCTTAATGACAGGAGGCAAGAAGTCACTTAACTATGGCTACACCTTC. Protein product: CSGLMTGGKKSLNYGYTF. Full variable domain (outside the CDR3, taken from reference TRBV29-1 and TRBJ1-2): SAVISQKPSRDICQRGTSLTIQCQVDSQVTMMFWYRQQPGQSLTLIATANQGSEATYESGFVIDKFPISRPNLTFSTLTVSNMSPEDSSIYLCSGLMTGGKKSLNYGYTFGSGTRLTVV.

This clonotype was detected ten times or more. The chain is built from TRBV6-2 or TRBV6-3 and TRBJ1-5, with D maybe TRBD1 (5 bases). This CDR3 has 15 residues. Germline CDR1 and CDR2: MNHEY and SVGEGT. The ends were cut back, 2 bases at V and 0 bases at J, with 8 bases in the middle. The CDR3 spells CASSYGGGSNQPQHF. In DNA, the CDR3 is TGTGCCAGCAGTTACGGGGGGGGTAGCAATCAGCCCCAGCATTTT.

This clonotype was recorded at least ten times. The chain has TRBV20-1 and TRBJ2-5, with D perhaps TRBD1 or TRBD2 (5 bases each). Deletions cut 0 bases from V and 5 bases from J, with 13 bases between. The CDR3 length is 14 residues. In germline, CDR1 is DFQATT, CDR2 SNEGSKA (reference sequence). This CDR3 is CSARDQRWGETQYF. CDR3 DNA: TGCAGTGCTAGAGATCAGAGGTGGGGGGAGACCCAGTACTTC.

This clonotype was seen many times. This chain's CDR3 is CASSDRRNSGNTIYF. The CDR3 DNA reads as TGCGCCAGCAGCGACAGGCGAAACTCTGGAAACACCATATATTTT. V gene TRBV10-1 combines with J gene TRBJ1-3; D possibly corresponds to TRBD1 (6 bases). CDR1 is WNHNN, CDR2 SYGVQD, per germline (reference sequence). This CDR3 has 15 residues. V lost 6 bases and J lost 0, with 12 bases in between.

This clonotype was counted ten times or more. J is TRBJ2-7 and V is TRBV12-3 or TRBV12-4, with D perhaps matching TRBD1 or TRBD2 (5 bases each). The V end lost 5 bases, the J end lost 5 bases, and 10 bases lay between the germline ends. This CDR3 region has 12 residues. CDR3 in amino acids: CASSGTDHEQYF. Written as DNA, the CDR3 is TGTGCCAGCAGTGGGACCGACCACGAGCAGTACTTC.

This clonotype was counted many times. V gene TRBV20-1 combines with J gene TRBJ2-7; 11 positions agree with TRBD2. Germline V gene lookup returns CDR1 DFQATT and CDR2 SNEGSKA (reference sequence). The length of the CDR3 is 15 residues. The V segment lost 6 bases and the J segment 5 bases; nucleotides outside the gene matches: 12. The CDR3 nucleotides read TGCAGTGCAAATATAGCGGGAGGGCCGCAAAACGAGCAGTACTTC. The encoded protein is CSANIAGGPQNEQYF.

This clonotype appeared a few times. V and J are TRBV6-5 and TRBJ1-1; possible D gene TRBD1, 6 bases. V was clipped by 7 bases and J by 2 bases, with 20 bases between them. Germline CDR1 and CDR2: MNHEY and SVGAGI. The CDR3 loop spans 16 amino acids. The CDR3 reads CASTYGGQTENTEAFF. CDR3 nucleotide sequence: TGTGCCAGCACCTACGGGGGGCAGACAGAAAACACTGAAGCTTTCTTT.

This clonotype was counted many times. V usage is TRBV7-2 and J usage is TRBJ2-7, with TRBD2 identical over 7 bases. Germline-derived CDR1 and CDR2 are SGHTA and FQGNSA. The CDR3 runs to 14 residues. Trimming took 5 bases from V and 6 from J; bases not matched to a gene: 10. The CDR3 sequence is CASSVSGNSGEQYF. Written as DNA, the CDR3 is TGTGCCAGCAGCGTAAGCGGGAACTCAGGCGAGCAGTACTTC.

This clonotype was counted many times. This chain joins TRBV10-1 and TRBJ2-2; D is unresolved. Germline-derived CDR1 and CDR2 are WNHNN and SYGVQD (reference sequence). The CDR3 is 15 residues long. Trimming left V 2 bases short and J 5 bases short, with 12 bases between. The CDR3 DNA is TGCGCCAGCAGTGAGGGCAGTTTAGGGACCGGGGAGCTGTTTTTT. This translates into CASSEGSLGTGELFF.

There are many counts of this clonotype. The chain has TRBV3-1 and TRBJ1-2; 10 nucleotides line up with TRBD1. The J segment lost 6 bases and the V segment lost 4 bases, leaving 8 bases of the junction unmatched. The CDR3 length is 15 residues. The V gene's germline CDR1 is LGHDT and CDR2 YNNKEL (reference sequence). CDR3 protein: CASSPFPGQGNGYTF. The CDR3 region has the DNA TGTGCCAGCAGCCCCTTCCCGGGACAGGGGAATGGCTACACCTTC.

The chain carries TRBV24-1 and TRBJ2-7, with D uncertain. From germline, CDR1 is KGHDR and CDR2 SFDVKD. V was trimmed by 5 bases and J by 6 bases, leaving 1 base between them. CDR3 length: 9 residues. The CDR3 DNA reads as TGTGCCACCAGTGTCGAGCAGTACTTC. Its translation is CATSVEQYF.

This clonotype was counted ten times or more. The chain couples TRBV7-8 to TRBJ2-5, with 7 bases fitting TRBD2. Germline V gene sequence: CDR1 SGHVS, CDR2 FQNEAQ. The CDR3 runs to 17 residues. The J segment lost 6 bases and the V segment lost 5 bases, leaving 18 bases of the junction unmatched. The CDR3 spells CASSPGASGTRGKTQYF. CDR3 nucleotides: TGTGCCAGCAGCCCCGGGGCTAGCGGAACCCGCGGGAAGACCCAGTACTTC.

This clonotype appeared many times. This sequence joins TRBV11-1 and TRBJ2-6; TRBD1 matches at 7 bases. The germline V gene encodes CDR1 SGHAT and CDR2 FQDESV (reference sequence). V lost 3 bases and J lost 0; bases outside the gene matches: 11. This CDR3 is 19 amino acids long. The CDR3 DNA is TGTGCCAGCAGCTTTGGAGTCAACAGGGGCGGCTCTGGGGCCAACGTCCTGACTTTC. Protein sequence: CASSFGVNRGGSGANVLTF.